This TCR beta chain was sequenced during a study of blood T cell repertoires in COVID-19. Study as a whole: The United States, Italy and Spain supplied acute and convalescent COVID-19 samples. PBMCs, B-cell-depleted T cells, or T cells provided the cDNA or gDNA that made up the material.

Produced via immunoSEQ multiplex PCR; TCRdb's table is partial and in-frame only. Among hundreds of thousands of clones listed, approximately 83% were seen once. The sample was peripheral blood. The clonotype was recovered from a woman of 80 years or more with acute or convalescent COVID-19.

DNA of the CDR3: TGTGCCAGCAGTGATCCCCCAGGCAGGGGCTATGGCTACACCTTC. Translation gives CASSDPPGRGYGYTF. V gene TRBV6-1 combines with J gene TRBJ1-2; the D gene is possibly TRBD1 (6 bases). The V gene's germline CDR1 is MNHNS and CDR2 SASEGT. The V and J ends lost 3 bases and 4 bases respectively, with 15 bases between them. The CDR3 runs 15 residues.